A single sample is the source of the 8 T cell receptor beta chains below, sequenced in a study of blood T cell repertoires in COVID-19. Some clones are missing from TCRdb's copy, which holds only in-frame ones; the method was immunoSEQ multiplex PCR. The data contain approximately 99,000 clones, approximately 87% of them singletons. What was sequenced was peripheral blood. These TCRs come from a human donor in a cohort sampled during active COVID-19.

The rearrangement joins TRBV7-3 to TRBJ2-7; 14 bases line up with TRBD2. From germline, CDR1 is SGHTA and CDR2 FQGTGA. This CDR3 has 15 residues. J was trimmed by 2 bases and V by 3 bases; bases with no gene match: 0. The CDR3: CASSLGLAGAYEQYF. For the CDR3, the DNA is TGTGCCAGCAGCTTGGGACTAGCGGGAGCCTACGAGCAGTACTTC. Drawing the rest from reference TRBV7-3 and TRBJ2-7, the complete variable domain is GAGVSQTPSNKVTEKGKYVELRCDPISGHTALYWYRQSLGQGPEFLIYFQGTGAADDSGLPNDRFFAVRPEGSVSTLKIQRTERGDSAVYLCASSLGLAGAYEQYFGPGTRLTVT.

The CDR3 DNA follows: TGTGCCAGCTCACAGGCGCTGAGCACAGATACGCAGTATTTT. Translation gives CASSQALSTDTQYF. The J gene is TRBJ2-3, the V gene TRBV2; a weak D match, TRBD1 (5 bases). CDR1 and CDR2 (germline): SNHLY, FYNNEI. The CDR3 is made up of 14 amino acids. The germline V and J ends were trimmed by 8 bases and 0 bases, with 12 bases remaining between them.

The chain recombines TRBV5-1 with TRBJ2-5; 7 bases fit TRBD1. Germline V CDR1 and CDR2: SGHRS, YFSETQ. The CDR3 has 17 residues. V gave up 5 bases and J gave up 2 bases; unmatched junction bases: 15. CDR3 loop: CASSTPPGQRLQETQYF. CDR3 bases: TGCGCCAGCAGTACACCCCCGGGACAGAGACTACAAGAGACCCAGTACTTC. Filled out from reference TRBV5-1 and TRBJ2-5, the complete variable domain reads KAGVTQTPRYLIKTRGQQVTLSCSPISGHRSVSWYQQTPGQGLQFLFEYFSETQRNKGNFPGRFSGRQFSNSRSEMNVSTLELGDSALYLCASSTPPGQRLQETQYFGPGTRLLVL.

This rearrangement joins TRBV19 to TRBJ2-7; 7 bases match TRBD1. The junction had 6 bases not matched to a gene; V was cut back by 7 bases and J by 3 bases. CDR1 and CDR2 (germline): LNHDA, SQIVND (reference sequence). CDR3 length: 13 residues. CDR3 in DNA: TGTGCCAGTAAACCGACAGGGTACTACGAGCAGTACTTC. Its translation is CASKPTGYYEQYF. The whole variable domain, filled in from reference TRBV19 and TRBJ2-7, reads DGGITQSPKYLFRKEGQNVTLSCEQNLNHDAMYWYRQDPGQGLRLIYYSQIVNDFQKGDIAEGYSVSREKKESFPLTVTSAQKNPTAFYLCASKPTGYYEQYFGPGTRLTVT.

CDR3 residues: CASSQRTSGVTDTQYF. CDR3 bases: TGTGCCAGCAGCCAAAGGACTAGCGGGGTCACAGATACGCAGTATTTT. The chain joins TRBV11-3 to TRBJ2-3; 12 bases align to TRBD2. CDR3 length equals 16 residues. Germline V gene data show CDR1 as SGHNT and CDR2 as YENEEA. Losses at the gene ends were 5 bases for V and 2 bases for J; bases not matched to a gene: 5.

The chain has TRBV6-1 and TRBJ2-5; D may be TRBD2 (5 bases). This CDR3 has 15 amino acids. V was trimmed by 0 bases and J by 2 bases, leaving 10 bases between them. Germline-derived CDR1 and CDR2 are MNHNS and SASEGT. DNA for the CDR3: TGTGCCAGCAGTGAAGCGCTGGGAGAGCAAGAGACCCAGTACTTC. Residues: CASSEALGEQETQYF.

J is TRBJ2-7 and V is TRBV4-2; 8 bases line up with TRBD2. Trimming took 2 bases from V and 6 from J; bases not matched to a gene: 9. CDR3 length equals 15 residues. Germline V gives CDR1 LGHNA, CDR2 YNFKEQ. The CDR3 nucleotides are TGTGCCAGCAGCCAACGTCAAGCGGGAGATGGCGAGCAGTACTTC. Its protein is CASSQRQAGDGEQYF.

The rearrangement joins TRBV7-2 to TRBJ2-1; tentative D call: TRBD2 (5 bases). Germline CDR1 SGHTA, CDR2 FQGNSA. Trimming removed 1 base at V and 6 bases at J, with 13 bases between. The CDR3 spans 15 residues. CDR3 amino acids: CASSLGGNRANEQFF. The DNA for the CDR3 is TGTGCCAGCAGCTTAGGAGGGAACCGGGCCAATGAGCAGTTCTTC.